Listed below are T cell receptor beta chains from one sample, sequenced in a study of beta chain features in type 1 diabetes. Assay used: immunoSEQ multiplex PCR; TCRdb lists only in-frame clones, some missing. The sample lists around 250,000 clones; about 30% were seen once. The sequenced sample was central memory CD4+ T cells from blood. The receptors derive from a man younger than 40 in good health. Each CDR3 is given with its conserved first and last residue. The order of the fields is D gene, J gene, V gene, clone size, CDR3 DNA, CDR3 protein. D genes are given only for firm matches. Size is omitted from some rows. Given values are once, few, many or a class for expanded clones.

d_gene: -; j_gene: TRBJ1-1; v_gene: TRBV7-6; abundance: few; CDR3nt: TGTGCCAGCAGCTTTGGGCCAGGGAACACTGAAGCTTTCTTT; CDR3aa: CASSFGPGNTEAFF
d_gene: TRBD2; j_gene: TRBJ2-7; v_gene: TRBV6-1; abundance: few; CDR3nt: TGTGCCAGCAGTGAACTCGCGGGGGGCCGTCCCTACGAGCAGTACTTC; CDR3aa: CASSELAGGRPYEQYF
d_gene: -; j_gene: TRBJ2-7; v_gene: TRBV6-5; abundance: few; CDR3nt: TGTGCCAGCAATCCTAGGACGGACTCCTACGAGCAGTACTTC; CDR3aa: CASNPRTDSYEQYF
d_gene: -; j_gene: TRBJ2-7; v_gene: TRBV6-1; abundance: few; CDR3nt: TGTGCCAGCAGTAATAGCTACGAGCAGTACTTC; CDR3aa: CASSNSYEQYF
d_gene: -; j_gene: TRBJ2-1; v_gene: TRBV28; abundance: once; CDR3nt: TGTGCCAGCAGTTCCTCTTATACTGAGCAGTTCTTC; CDR3aa: CASSSSYTEQFF
d_gene: -; j_gene: TRBJ2-5; v_gene: TRBV7-2; abundance: few; CDR3nt: TGTGCCAGCAGCCTGGGGCAAGAGACCCAGTACTTC; CDR3aa: CASSLGQETQYF
d_gene: -; j_gene: TRBJ2-2; v_gene: TRBV30; abundance: few; CDR3nt: TGTGCCTGGAGCGCACTTCGCTCGGGGATAGGGGCGAACACCGGGGAGCTGTTTTTT; CDR3aa: CAWSALRSGIGANTGELFF
d_gene: -; j_gene: TRBJ1-2; v_gene: TRBV19; abundance: -; CDR3nt: TGTGCCAGTCACACAGGGTTAGTGGGTAACTATGGCTACACCTTC; CDR3aa: CASHTGLVGNYGYTF
d_gene: -; j_gene: TRBJ2-5; v_gene: TRBV30; abundance: -; CDR3nt: TGTGCCTGGAGGGGTGCAGGGATCCAAGAGACCCAGTACTTC; CDR3aa: CAWRGAGIQETQYF
d_gene: TRBD1; j_gene: TRBJ1-4; v_gene: TRBV7-9; abundance: -; CDR3nt: TGTGCCAGCAGCTTAGCGGCAGGGGGAGAAGAAAAACTGTTTTTT; CDR3aa: CASSLAAGGEEKLFF
d_gene: -; j_gene: TRBJ1-2; v_gene: TRBV11-2; abundance: -; CDR3nt: TGTGCCAGCAGCCCAGTCAGCGGTAACTATGGCTACACCTTC; CDR3aa: CASSPVSGNYGYTF
d_gene: TRBD2; j_gene: TRBJ2-2; v_gene: TRBV5-4; abundance: many; CDR3nt: TGTGCCAGCAGCTTCCAACTGGGGAGGGCCGGGGAGCTGTTTTTT; CDR3aa: CASSFQLGRAGELFF
d_gene: -; j_gene: TRBJ2-5; v_gene: TRBV12-5; abundance: -; CDR3nt: TGTGCTAGTGGTTTGGCCCTACAGGGAAGAGAGACCCAGTACTTC; CDR3aa: CASGLALQGRETQYF
d_gene: -; j_gene: TRBJ2-7; v_gene: TRBV28; abundance: -; CDR3nt: TGTGCCAGCATGGGAGCTGCCTACGAGCAGTACTTC; CDR3aa: CASMGAAYEQYF
d_gene: -; j_gene: TRBJ2-5; v_gene: TRBV15; abundance: -; CDR3nt: TGTGCCACCAGCTCGAGTGGGCACCAAGAGACCCAGTACTTC; CDR3aa: CATSSSGHQETQYF
d_gene: TRBD1; j_gene: TRBJ1-5; v_gene: TRBV30; abundance: -; CDR3nt: TGTGCCTGGAGTCGACAGGGCCGTCAGCCCCAGCATTTT; CDR3aa: CAWSRQGRQPQHF
d_gene: -; j_gene: TRBJ2-5; v_gene: TRBV19; abundance: few; CDR3nt: TGTGCCAGTAGCCCGAGAGACGTCATGGGCCGGGAGACCCAGTACTTC; CDR3aa: CASSPRDVMGRETQYF
d_gene: -; j_gene: TRBJ2-7; v_gene: TRBV6-5; abundance: few; CDR3nt: TGTGCCAGCAGTTACTCGACGGATTCCTACGAGCAGTACTTC; CDR3aa: CASSYSTDSYEQYF
d_gene: TRBD1; j_gene: TRBJ2-3; v_gene: TRBV7-9; abundance: few; CDR3nt: TGTGCCAGCAGCTTGGGACAGGGTGAAAGCACAGATACGCAGTATTTT; CDR3aa: CASSLGQGESTDTQYF
d_gene: -; j_gene: TRBJ1-1; v_gene: TRBV9; abundance: -; CDR3nt: TGTGCCAGCAGCCCCCAGTCCCGGGGCACTGAAGCTTTCTTT; CDR3aa: CASSPQSRGTEAFF
d_gene: TRBD2; j_gene: TRBJ2-5; v_gene: TRBV7-2; abundance: -; CDR3nt: TGTGCCAGCAGTTCGACTAGCGGGAGCCGAGAGACCCAGTACTTC; CDR3aa: CASSSTSGSRETQYF
d_gene: TRBD2; j_gene: TRBJ2-1; v_gene: TRBV13; abundance: -; CDR3nt: TGTGCCAGCAGCGAATTACTAGCGGAGTACAATGAGCAGTTCTTC; CDR3aa: CASSELLAEYNEQFF
d_gene: -; j_gene: TRBJ2-7; v_gene: TRBV2; abundance: -; CDR3nt: TGTGCCAGCAAGAGTGGTAGTTCGGGTGAGCAGTACTTC; CDR3aa: CASKSGSSGEQYF
d_gene: TRBD1; j_gene: TRBJ2-7; v_gene: TRBV7-8; abundance: once; CDR3nt: TGTGCCAGCAGCTACCAGGACAGGGGCTACGAGCAGTACTTC; CDR3aa: CASSYQDRGYEQYF
d_gene: -; j_gene: TRBJ2-5; v_gene: TRBV6-1; abundance: -; CDR3nt: TGTGCCAGCAGTGAAGTACGGCAGATGGAGACCCAGTACTTC; CDR3aa: CASSEVRQMETQYF
d_gene: TRBD2; j_gene: TRBJ2-5; v_gene: TRBV7-2; abundance: -; CDR3nt: TGTGCCAGCAGCTTCATAGCGGGGGGTCAAGAGACCCAGTACTTC; CDR3aa: CASSFIAGGQETQYF
d_gene: -; j_gene: TRBJ2-7; v_gene: TRBV29-1; abundance: few; CDR3nt: TGCAGCGTTGAAGTGGGGGGACAAGACGAGCAGTACTTC; CDR3aa: CSVEVGGQDEQYF
d_gene: -; j_gene: TRBJ2-3; v_gene: TRBV10-3; abundance: many; CDR3nt: TGTGCCATCAGTGAGGGTTCCCGAGGCACAGATACGCAGTATTTT; CDR3aa: CAISEGSRGTDTQYF
d_gene: -; j_gene: TRBJ2-7; v_gene: TRBV30; abundance: -; CDR3nt: TGTGCCTGGACCCTAGGCGGGTACGAGCAGTACTTC; CDR3aa: CAWTLGGYEQYF
d_gene: -; j_gene: TRBJ2-5; v_gene: TRBV11-2; abundance: -; CDR3nt: TGTGCCAGCAGCTTAGGCCGGGCAGACCAAGAGACCCAGTACTTC; CDR3aa: CASSLGRADQETQYF
d_gene: -; j_gene: TRBJ2-5; v_gene: TRBV7-9; abundance: few; CDR3nt: TGTGCCAGCAGCCCATCCCCCCAATGGGCAACCCAGTACTTC; CDR3aa: CASSPSPQWATQYF
d_gene: -; j_gene: TRBJ2-5; v_gene: TRBV5-1; abundance: -; CDR3nt: TGCGCCAGCAGCTTGGCAGCTAGTGAGGAGACCCAGTACTTC; CDR3aa: CASSLAASEETQYF
d_gene: -; j_gene: TRBJ1-2; v_gene: TRBV5-1; abundance: few; CDR3nt: TGCGCCAGCAGCACAGACAGTGTTGGGCGCGGCTACACCTTC; CDR3aa: CASSTDSVGRGYTF
d_gene: -; j_gene: TRBJ1-5; v_gene: TRBV25-1; abundance: -; CDR3nt: TGTGCCAGCAGTGAATGGGATCAGCCCCAGCATTTT; CDR3aa: CASSEWDQPQHF
d_gene: TRBD1; j_gene: TRBJ2-5; v_gene: TRBV7-2; abundance: few; CDR3nt: TGTGCCAGCAGCGTTCGGACAGGGAATCAAGAGACCCAGTACTTC; CDR3aa: CASSVRTGNQETQYF
d_gene: -; j_gene: TRBJ2-4; v_gene: TRBV30; abundance: -; CDR3nt: TGTGCCTGGAGTGTAGGCCTACTTCGGTACTTC; CDR3aa: CAWSVGLLRYF
d_gene: TRBD2; j_gene: TRBJ2-5; v_gene: TRBV10-3; abundance: -; CDR3nt: TGTGCCATCAGTCCCGGGACTAGCGGCCAAGAGACCCAGTACTTC; CDR3aa: CAISPGTSGQETQYF
d_gene: -; j_gene: TRBJ1-2; v_gene: TRBV5-6; abundance: -; CDR3nt: TGTGCCAGCAGCAGACAGCGGATCTATGGCTACACCTTC; CDR3aa: CASSRQRIYGYTF
d_gene: -; j_gene: TRBJ1-1; v_gene: TRBV18; abundance: -; CDR3nt: TGTGCCAGCTCACCAGGGGCAGTGAACACTGAAGCTTTCTTT; CDR3aa: CASSPGAVNTEAFF
d_gene: -; j_gene: TRBJ2-7; v_gene: TRBV7-2; abundance: few; CDR3nt: TGTGCCAGCAGCCGGCGACAGGACCCCCACGAGCAGTACTTC; CDR3aa: CASSRRQDPHEQYF
d_gene: TRBD1; j_gene: TRBJ1-1; v_gene: TRBV2; abundance: -; CDR3nt: TGTGCCAGCAGGAGACAGGGTAGTATAGCTTTCTTT; CDR3aa: CASRRQGSIAFF
d_gene: -; j_gene: TRBJ1-2; v_gene: TRBV30; abundance: -; CDR3nt: TGTGCCTGGAGTGCCAGGGCCTATGGCTACACCTTC; CDR3aa: CAWSARAYGYTF
d_gene: TRBD2; j_gene: TRBJ2-5; v_gene: TRBV7-7; abundance: -; CDR3nt: TGTGCCAGCAGCCCCGGGACTAGCGGGCAAGAGACCCAGTACTTC; CDR3aa: CASSPGTSGQETQYF
d_gene: TRBD1; j_gene: TRBJ2-1; v_gene: TRBV11-2; abundance: -; CDR3nt: TGTGCCAGCAGCTTGGGGGACAGGAAGCCCTCCTACAATGAGCAGTTCTTC; CDR3aa: CASSLGDRKPSYNEQFF
d_gene: -; j_gene: TRBJ2-3; v_gene: TRBV15; abundance: -; CDR3nt: TGTGCCACCAGCAGGACCGGGACTCGAAACACAGATACGCAGTATTTT; CDR3aa: CATSRTGTRNTDTQYF
d_gene: TRBD2; j_gene: TRBJ2-1; v_gene: TRBV7-2; abundance: -; CDR3nt: TGTGCCAGCAAGTATAGGCTAGCGGGAGCTTTTGAGCAGTTCTTC; CDR3aa: CASKYRLAGAFEQFF
d_gene: -; j_gene: TRBJ2-1; v_gene: TRBV4-1; abundance: few; CDR3nt: TGCGCCAGCAGCCAAGATTCAGGATCGAGGCAGTTCTTC; CDR3aa: CASSQDSGSRQFF
d_gene: TRBD2; j_gene: TRBJ2-1; v_gene: TRBV15; abundance: few; CDR3nt: TGTGCCACCAGCAGCTTGACTAGCGGGGCCTACAATGAGCAGTTCTTC; CDR3aa: CATSSLTSGAYNEQFF
d_gene: TRBD2; j_gene: TRBJ2-7; v_gene: TRBV19; abundance: -; CDR3nt: TGTGCCAGCTCGCCCCGCGGGAGCTCCGCCTACGAGCAGTACTTC; CDR3aa: CASSPRGSSAYEQYF
d_gene: -; j_gene: TRBJ1-5; v_gene: TRBV10-3; abundance: -; CDR3nt: TGTGCCATCAGTGAGTCGGATAGCAATCAGCCCCAGCATTTT; CDR3aa: CAISESDSNQPQHF
d_gene: -; j_gene: TRBJ2-3; v_gene: TRBV7-2; abundance: -; CDR3nt: TGTGCCAGCAGCTTAGCCGGGCAGGGCACAGATACGCAGTATTTT; CDR3aa: CASSLAGQGTDTQYF
d_gene: TRBD1; j_gene: TRBJ1-5; v_gene: TRBV30; abundance: -; CDR3nt: TGTGCCTGGAGCGGACAGGGCACAAATCAGCCCCAGCATTTT; CDR3aa: CAWSGQGTNQPQHF
d_gene: -; j_gene: TRBJ2-6; v_gene: TRBV7-2; abundance: -; CDR3nt: TGTGCCAGCAGCCCCCCCGGTGGGGCCAACGTCCTGACTTTC; CDR3aa: CASSPPGGANVLTF
d_gene: TRBD2; j_gene: TRBJ2-5; v_gene: TRBV5-1; abundance: -; CDR3nt: TGCGCCAGCAGCTTGGAGTGGCTAGCGGGGAGGGCAGAGACCCAGTACTTC; CDR3aa: CASSLEWLAGRAETQYF
d_gene: TRBD1; j_gene: TRBJ2-5; v_gene: TRBV5-6; abundance: few; CDR3nt: TGTGCCAGCAGCTCTGGGACAGGGCTTCAAGAGACCCAGTACTTC; CDR3aa: CASSSGTGLQETQYF